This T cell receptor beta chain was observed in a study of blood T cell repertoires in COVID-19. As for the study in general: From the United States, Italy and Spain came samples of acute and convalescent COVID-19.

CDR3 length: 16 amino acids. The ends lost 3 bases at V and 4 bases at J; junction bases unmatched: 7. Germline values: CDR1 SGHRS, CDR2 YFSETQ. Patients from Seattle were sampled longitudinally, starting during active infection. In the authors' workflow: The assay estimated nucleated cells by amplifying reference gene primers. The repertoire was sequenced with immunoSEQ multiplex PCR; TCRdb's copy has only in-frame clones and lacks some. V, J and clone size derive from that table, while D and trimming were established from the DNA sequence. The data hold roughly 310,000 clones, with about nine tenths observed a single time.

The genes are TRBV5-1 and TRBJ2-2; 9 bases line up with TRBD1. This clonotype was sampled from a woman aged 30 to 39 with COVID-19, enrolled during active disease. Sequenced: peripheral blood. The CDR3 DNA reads TGCGCCAGCAGCTCCCCCCGGGACAGGGCCACCGGGGAGCTGTTTTTT. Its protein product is CASSSPRDRATGELFF.